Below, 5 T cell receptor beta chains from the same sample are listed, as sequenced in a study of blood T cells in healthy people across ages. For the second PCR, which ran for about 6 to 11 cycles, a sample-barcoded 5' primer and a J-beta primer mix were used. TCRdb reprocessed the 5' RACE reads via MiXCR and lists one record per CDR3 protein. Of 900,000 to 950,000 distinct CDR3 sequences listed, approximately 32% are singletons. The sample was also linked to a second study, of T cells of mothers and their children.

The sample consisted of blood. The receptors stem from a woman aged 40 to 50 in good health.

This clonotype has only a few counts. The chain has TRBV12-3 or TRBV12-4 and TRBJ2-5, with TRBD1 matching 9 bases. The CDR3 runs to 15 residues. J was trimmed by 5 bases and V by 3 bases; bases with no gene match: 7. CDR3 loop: CASSFAGTGSETQYF. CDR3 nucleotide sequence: TGTGCCAGCAGTTTCGCAGGGACAGGGTCGGAGACCCAGTACTTC.

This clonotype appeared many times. The CDR3 here is CSVLRPLTGGKNIQYF. In nucleotides, the CDR3 is TGCAGCGTTTTAAGGCCCCTAACAGGAGGCAAAAACATTCAGTACTTC. V is TRBV29-1 and J is TRBJ2-4, with D perhaps TRBD1 or TRBD2 (5 bases each). CDR1 and CDR2 from the germline V gene are SQVTM and ANQGSEA. Trimming took off 5 bases at V and 3 bases at J, with 20 bases between the two ends. The CDR3 loop spans 16 amino acids. The full variable domain, its missing parts supplied by reference TRBV29-1 and TRBJ2-4, is SAVISQKPSRDICQRGTSLTIQCQVDSQVTMMFWYRQQPGQSLTLIATANQGSEATYESGFVIDKFPISRPNLTFSTLTVSNMSPEDSSIYLCSVLRPLTGGKNIQYFGAGTRLSVL.

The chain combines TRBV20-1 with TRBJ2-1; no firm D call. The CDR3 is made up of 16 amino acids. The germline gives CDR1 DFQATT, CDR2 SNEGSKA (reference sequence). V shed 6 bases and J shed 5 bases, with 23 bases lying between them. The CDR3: CSALQWGPGPHNEQFF. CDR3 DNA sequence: TGCAGTGCCTTACAATGGGGTCCGGGCCCCCACAATGAGCAGTTCTTC.

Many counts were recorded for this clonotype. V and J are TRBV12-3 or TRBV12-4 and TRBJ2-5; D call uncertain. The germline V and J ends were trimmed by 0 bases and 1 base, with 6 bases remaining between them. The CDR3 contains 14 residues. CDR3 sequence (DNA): TGTGCCAGCAGTTTAGCGCGAATCCAAGAGACCCAGTACTTC. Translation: CASSLARIQETQYF.

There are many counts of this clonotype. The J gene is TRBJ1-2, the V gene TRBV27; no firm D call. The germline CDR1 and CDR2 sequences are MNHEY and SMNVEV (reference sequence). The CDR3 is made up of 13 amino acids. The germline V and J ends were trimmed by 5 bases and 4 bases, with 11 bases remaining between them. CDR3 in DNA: TGTGCCAGCAGTATGGAGGGTTTCTATGGCTACACCTTC. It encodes CASSMEGFYGYTF.